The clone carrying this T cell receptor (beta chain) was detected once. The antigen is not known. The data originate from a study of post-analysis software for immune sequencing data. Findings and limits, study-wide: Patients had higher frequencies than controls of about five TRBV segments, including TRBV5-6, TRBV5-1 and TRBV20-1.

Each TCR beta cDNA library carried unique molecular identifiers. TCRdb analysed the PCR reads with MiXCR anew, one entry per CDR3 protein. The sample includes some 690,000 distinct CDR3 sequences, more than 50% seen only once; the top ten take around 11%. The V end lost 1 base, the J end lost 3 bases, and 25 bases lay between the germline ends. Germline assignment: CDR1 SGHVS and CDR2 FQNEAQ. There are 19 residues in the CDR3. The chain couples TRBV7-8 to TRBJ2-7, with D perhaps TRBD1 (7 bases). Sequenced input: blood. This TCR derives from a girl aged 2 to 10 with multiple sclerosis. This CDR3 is CASSLGGGGGGQLFYEQYF. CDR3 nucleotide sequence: TGTGCCAGCAGCTTAGGTGGGGGTGGAGGGGGACAGTTATTCTACGAGCAGTACTTC.